The 9 T cell receptor beta chains below come from one sample, sequenced in a study of blood T cell repertoires in COVID-19. Sequenced by immunoSEQ multiplex PCR; TCRdb stores in-frame clones only, minus some. The profile covers about 200,000 clones, with 86% appearing a single time and 3% to 4% taken by the ten largest. The sequencing input was PBMCs or T cells enriched from blood (not recorded which). These receptors came from a middle-aged woman with acute COVID-19.

This chain uses TRBV27 with TRBJ2-1, with a weak D call TRBD1 (7 bases). The CDR3 covers 11 residues. Germline V CDR1 and CDR2: MNHEY, SMNVEV (reference sequence). V lost 8 bases and J 10 bases, leaving 12 bases between the germline ends. This CDR3 is CASQGGLEQFF. The CDR3 nucleotides are TGTGCCAGCCAGGGGGGCTTGGAGCAGTTCTTC.

The genes are TRBV28 and TRBJ1-1; tentatively, D is TRBD1 (6 bases). The CDR3 totals 14 residues. Trimming pared 5 bases from V and 0 bases from J, leaving 10 bases between. Per germline, CDR1 MDHEN and CDR2 SYDVKM. CDR3 sequence (DNA): TGTGCCAGCAGTGCCCAGGGGATGAACACTGAAGCTTTCTTT. Residues: CASSAQGMNTEAFF. Filled out from reference TRBV28 and TRBJ1-1, the complete variable domain reads DVKVTQSSRYLVKRTGEKVFLECVQDMDHENMFWYRQDPGLGLRLIYFSYDVKMKEKGDIPEGYSVSREKKERFSLILESASTNQTSMYLCASSAQGMNTEAFFGQGTRLTVV.

This chain uses TRBV7-3 with TRBJ1-3; 10 positions agree with TRBD1. The trim removed 3 bases at V and 4 bases at J, leaving 3 bases unmatched. CDR3 length: 15 residues. Per the germline V gene, CDR1 is SGHTA and CDR2 is FQGTGA. The DNA for the CDR3 is TGTGCCAGCAGCTTTGGGACAGGGGACGGAAACACCATATATTTT. Amino acids: CASSFGTGDGNTIYF.

The chain employs TRBV5-4 and TRBJ2-7; D ambiguous. CDR3 length equals 15 residues. The germline gives CDR1 SGHNT, CDR2 YYREEE (reference sequence). Trimming removed 2 bases from V and 6 bases from J, with 18 bases in between. CDR3 in amino acids: CASSLPFGQVPEQYF. The CDR3 region has the DNA TGTGCCAGCAGCTTACCATTCGGCCAGGTCCCCGAGCAGTACTTC. Variable domain in full (rest from reference TRBV5-4 and TRBJ2-7): ETGVTQSPTHLIKTRGQQVTLRCSSQSGHNTVSWYQQALGQGPQFIFQYYREEENGRGNFPPRFSGLQFPNYSSELNVNALELDDSALYLCASSLPFGQVPEQYFGPGTRLTVT.

This chain connects TRBV29-1 to TRBJ2-7; 7 bases fit TRBD1. This CDR3 has 13 amino acids. Trimming took 4 bases from V and 0 from J; bases not matched to a gene: 3. From germline, CDR1 is SQVTM and CDR2 ANQGSEA. Here the CDR3 DNA reads TGCAGCGTTGTGGGGACAGCCTCCTACGAGCAGTACTTC. Protein sequence: CSVVGTASYEQYF.

The chain recombines TRBV27 with TRBJ2-7; 9 bases map to TRBD2. With V trimmed by 5 bases and J by 6 bases, 14 bases remained unmatched. The CDR3 runs to 16 residues. Per the germline V gene, CDR1 is MNHEY and CDR2 is SMNVEV (reference sequence). Here the CDR3 DNA reads TGTGCCAGCAGTACCGCCCCGCTAGCGGGAATAGGCGAGCAGTACTTC. It specifies CASSTAPLAGIGEQYF.

The genes are TRBV6-5 and TRBJ2-5; no clear D gene. This CDR3 contains 14 residues. Between the trimmed V and J ends, which lost 6 bases and 5 bases, there was a span of 16 bases. CDR1 and CDR2 from the germline V gene are MNHEY and SVGAGI. The CDR3 sequence: CASRSFGVPETQYF. DNA of the CDR3: TGTGCCAGCAGGAGCTTTGGAGTACCGGAGACCCAGTACTTC.

The chain recombines TRBV21-1 with TRBJ2-2; the table's D call, TRBD2, has no DNA check behind it. TRBV21-1 is a listed pseudogene. CDR3 length: 18 residues. The CDR3 DNA sequence: TGTGCCAGCAGCAAAGGTTTCCCGGGAGGCTGCCACACCGGGGAGCTGTTTTTT. This sequence encodes CASSKGFPGGCHTGELFF.

The J gene is TRBJ1-1, the V gene TRBV11-2; 7 nucleotides line up with TRBD1. The CDR3 sequence is 14 residues long. With V trimmed by 1 base and J by 9 bases, 8 bases remained unmatched. Germline values: CDR1 SGHAT, CDR2 FQNNGV. This chain's CDR3 is CASSLAQGLVKAFF. CDR3 nucleotides: TGTGCCAGCAGCTTAGCACAGGGGTTGGTTAAAGCTTTCTTT. Variable domain in full (rest from reference TRBV11-2 and TRBJ1-1): EAGVAQSPRYKIIEKRQSVAFWCNPISGHATLYWYQQILGQGPKLLIQFQNNGVVDDSQLPKDRFSAERLKGVDSTLKIQPAKLEDSAVYLCASSLAQGLVKAFFGQGTRLTVV.